This T cell receptor (beta chain) was captured by sequencing in a study of response to subunit inactivated influenza vaccine. TCRdb re-derived calls from the RT-PCR reads in MiXCR, one entry per CDR3 protein. Among roughly 520,000 distinct CDR3 sequences, 25% were seen once, and the ten largest hold over 1.5%. V lost 3 bases, J lost 8 bases, and 14 bases lay in between. There are 15 residues in the CDR3. Germline assignment: CDR1 SGHDN and CDR2 FVKESK. The source material was CD4+ T cells sorted from PBMCs, sampled around 5 days after vaccination. The chain employs TRBV14 and TRBJ1-6; D possibly corresponds to TRBD1 (6 bases). This TCR was recovered from a man aged 45-60 years who received an inactivated influenza vaccine. The CDR3 loop is CASSQLRGSDSPLHF. CDR3 coding DNA: TGTGCCAGCAGCCAGCTCAGGGGAAGTGATTCACCCCTCCACTTT.